This record looks at one TCR beta chain sequence and its context. The target antigen is unknown. Regarding donors, all were healthy bone marrow donors. This sample is part of a study of cytomegalovirus exposure and HLA in healthy donors. General study results and limits: The investigators catalogued 150 or so TCR beta chains as cytomegalovirus-associated. Later genetic work tied a missense DCLRE1C variant to beta-chain V and J trimming. Associated with HLA alleles at 0.05 false discovery rate in a later analysis were 16,951 TCR beta sequences.

This CDR3 is built from 14 residues. Between the trimmed V and J ends, which lost 9 bases and 3 bases, there was a span of 15 bases. Germline V gene lookup returns CDR1 LNHDA and CDR2 SQIVND (reference sequence). PCR primers comprised 60 Vbeta and 13 Jbeta primers. The method was immunoSEQ multiplex PCR; TCRdb's version includes in-frame clones alone and lacks a portion of them. The table includes roughly 100,000 clones, roughly 70% detected once. The genes are TRBV19 and TRBJ2-1; D uncertain. The clonotype was recovered from a woman aged 45-60 years in good health and CMV-seronegative. The material sequenced was PBMCs. In nucleotides, the CDR3 is TGTGCCAGCACCGAGCGAAACCGCTACAATGAGCAGTTCTTC. Translation gives CASTERNRYNEQFF.